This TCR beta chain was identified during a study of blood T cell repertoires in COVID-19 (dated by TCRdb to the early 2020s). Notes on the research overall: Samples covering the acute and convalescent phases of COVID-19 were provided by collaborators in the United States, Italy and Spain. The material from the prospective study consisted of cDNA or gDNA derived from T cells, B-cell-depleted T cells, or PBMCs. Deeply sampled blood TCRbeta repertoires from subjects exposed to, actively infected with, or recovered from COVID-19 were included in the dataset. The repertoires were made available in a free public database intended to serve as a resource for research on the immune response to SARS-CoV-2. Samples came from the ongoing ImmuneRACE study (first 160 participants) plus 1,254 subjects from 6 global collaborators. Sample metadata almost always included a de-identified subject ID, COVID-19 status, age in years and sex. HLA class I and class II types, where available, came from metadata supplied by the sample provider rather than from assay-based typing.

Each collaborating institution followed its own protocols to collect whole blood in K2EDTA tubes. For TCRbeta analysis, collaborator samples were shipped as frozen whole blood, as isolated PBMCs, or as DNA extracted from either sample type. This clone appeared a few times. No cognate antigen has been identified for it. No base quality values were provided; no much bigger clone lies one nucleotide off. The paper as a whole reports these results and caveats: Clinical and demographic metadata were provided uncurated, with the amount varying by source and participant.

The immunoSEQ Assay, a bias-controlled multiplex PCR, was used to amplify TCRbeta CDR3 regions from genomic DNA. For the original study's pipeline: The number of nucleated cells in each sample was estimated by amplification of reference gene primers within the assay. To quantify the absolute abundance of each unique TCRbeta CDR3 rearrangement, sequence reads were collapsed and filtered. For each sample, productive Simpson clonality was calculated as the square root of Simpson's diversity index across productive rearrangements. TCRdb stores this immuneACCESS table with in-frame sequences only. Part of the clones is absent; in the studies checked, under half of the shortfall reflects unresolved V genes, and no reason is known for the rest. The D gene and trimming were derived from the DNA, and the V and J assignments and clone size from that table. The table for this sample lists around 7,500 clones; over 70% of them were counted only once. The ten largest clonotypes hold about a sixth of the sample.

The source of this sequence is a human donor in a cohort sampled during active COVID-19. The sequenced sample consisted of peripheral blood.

CDR3 protein: CASRGQSDYEQYF. The DNA sequence reads TGTGCCAGCAGGGGACAGTCAGACTACGAGCAGTACTTC. The rearrangement joined TRBV12-3 or TRBV12-4 to TRBJ2-7; 7 junctional bases match TRBD1. V lost 6 bases and J lost 3 bases, and the count of bases not matched to a germline gene is 5. The CDR3 runs 13 residues from the cysteine to the phenylalanine. This entry keeps only the CDR3 DNA: 39 bases, framed from base 1.